This T cell receptor (beta chain) stems from a study of glioma-infiltrating T cells after dendritic cell vaccination. General study findings and limits: TCR clonality showed no direct relationship with survival. Complete blood and tumor specimen sets were limited to few patients.

The CDR3 runs 13 residues. V was clipped by 6 bases and J by 7 bases; unmatched bases: 4. Germline lookup yields CDR1 MNHEY and CDR2 SVGAGI. Amplification used 60 V beta primers and 13 J beta primers. Here immunoSEQ multiplex PCR was the method, and the copy in TCRdb shows in-frame clones only, minus some. The data contain 100,000 or so clones, nearly 90% of them singletons. Time point noted: after dendritic cell vaccination, including at tumor progression/relapse. Of note for this clone: The target antigen is unknown.

This TCR came from a human donor with glioblastoma. The V gene is TRBV6-5, the J gene TRBJ1-1; 11 nucleotides agree with TRBD1. The material sequenced was blood, taken after dendritic cell vaccination. The CDR3 loop is CASRPGQGVEAFF. The CDR3 bases are TGTGCCAGCAGGCCGGGACAGGGGGTTGAAGCTTTCTTT.